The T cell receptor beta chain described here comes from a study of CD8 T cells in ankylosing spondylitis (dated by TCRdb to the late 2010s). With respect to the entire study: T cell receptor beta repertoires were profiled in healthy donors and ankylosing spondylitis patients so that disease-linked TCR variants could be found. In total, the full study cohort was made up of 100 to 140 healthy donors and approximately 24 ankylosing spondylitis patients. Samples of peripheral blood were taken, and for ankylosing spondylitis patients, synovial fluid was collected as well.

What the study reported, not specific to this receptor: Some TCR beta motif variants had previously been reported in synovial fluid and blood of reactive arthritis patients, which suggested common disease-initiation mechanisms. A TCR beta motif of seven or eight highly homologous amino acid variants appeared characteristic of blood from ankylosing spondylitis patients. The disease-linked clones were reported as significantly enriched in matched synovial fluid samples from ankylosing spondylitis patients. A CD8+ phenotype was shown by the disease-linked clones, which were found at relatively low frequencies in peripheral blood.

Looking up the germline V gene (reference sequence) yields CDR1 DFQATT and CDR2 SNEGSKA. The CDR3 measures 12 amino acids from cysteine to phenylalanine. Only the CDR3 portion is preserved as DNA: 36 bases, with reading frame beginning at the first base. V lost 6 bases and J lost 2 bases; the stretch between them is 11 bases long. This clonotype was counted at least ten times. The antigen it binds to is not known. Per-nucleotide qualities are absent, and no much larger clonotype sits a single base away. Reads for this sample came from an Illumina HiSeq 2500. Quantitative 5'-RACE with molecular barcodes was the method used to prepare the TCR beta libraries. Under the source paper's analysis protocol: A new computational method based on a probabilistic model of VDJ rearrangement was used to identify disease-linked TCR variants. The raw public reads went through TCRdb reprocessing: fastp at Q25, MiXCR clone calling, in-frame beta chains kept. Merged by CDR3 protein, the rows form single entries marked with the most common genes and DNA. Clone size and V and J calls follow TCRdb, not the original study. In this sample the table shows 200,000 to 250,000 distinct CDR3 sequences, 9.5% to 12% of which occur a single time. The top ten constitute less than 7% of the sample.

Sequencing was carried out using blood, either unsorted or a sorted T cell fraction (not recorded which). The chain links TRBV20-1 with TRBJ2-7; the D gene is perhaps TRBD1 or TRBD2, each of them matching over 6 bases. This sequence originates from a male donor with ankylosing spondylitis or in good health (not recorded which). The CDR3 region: CSARDTPYEQYF. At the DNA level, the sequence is TGCAGTGCGCGGGACACCCCCTACGAGCAGTACTTC.